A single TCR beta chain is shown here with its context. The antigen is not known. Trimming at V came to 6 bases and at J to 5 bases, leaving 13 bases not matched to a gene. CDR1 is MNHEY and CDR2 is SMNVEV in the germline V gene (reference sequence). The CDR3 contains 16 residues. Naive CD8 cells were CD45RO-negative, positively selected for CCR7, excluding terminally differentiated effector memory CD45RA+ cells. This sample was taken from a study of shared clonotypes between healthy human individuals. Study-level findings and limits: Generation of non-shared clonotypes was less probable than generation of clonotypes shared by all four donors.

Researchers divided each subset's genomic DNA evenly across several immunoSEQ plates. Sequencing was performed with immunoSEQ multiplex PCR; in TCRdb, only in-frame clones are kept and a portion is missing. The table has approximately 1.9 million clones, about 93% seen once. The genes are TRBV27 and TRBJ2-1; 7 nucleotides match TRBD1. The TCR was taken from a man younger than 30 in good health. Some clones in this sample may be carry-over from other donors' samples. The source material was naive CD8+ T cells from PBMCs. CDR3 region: CASSALTGVRNNEQFF. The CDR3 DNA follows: TGTGCCAGCAGCGCCCTCACAGGGGTTCGGAACAATGAGCAGTTCTTC.